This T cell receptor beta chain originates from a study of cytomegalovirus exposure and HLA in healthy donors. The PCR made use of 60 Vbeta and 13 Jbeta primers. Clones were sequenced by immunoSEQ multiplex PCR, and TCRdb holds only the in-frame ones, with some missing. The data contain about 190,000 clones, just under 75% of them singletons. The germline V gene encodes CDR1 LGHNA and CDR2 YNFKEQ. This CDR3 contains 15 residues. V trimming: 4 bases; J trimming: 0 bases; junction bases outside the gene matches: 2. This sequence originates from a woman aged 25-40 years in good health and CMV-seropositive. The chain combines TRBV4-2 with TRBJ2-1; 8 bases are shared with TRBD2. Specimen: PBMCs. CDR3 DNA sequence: TGTGCCAGCAGCCGAAGCGGGAGCTCCTACAATGAGCAGTTCTTC. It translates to CASSRSGSSYNEQFF.